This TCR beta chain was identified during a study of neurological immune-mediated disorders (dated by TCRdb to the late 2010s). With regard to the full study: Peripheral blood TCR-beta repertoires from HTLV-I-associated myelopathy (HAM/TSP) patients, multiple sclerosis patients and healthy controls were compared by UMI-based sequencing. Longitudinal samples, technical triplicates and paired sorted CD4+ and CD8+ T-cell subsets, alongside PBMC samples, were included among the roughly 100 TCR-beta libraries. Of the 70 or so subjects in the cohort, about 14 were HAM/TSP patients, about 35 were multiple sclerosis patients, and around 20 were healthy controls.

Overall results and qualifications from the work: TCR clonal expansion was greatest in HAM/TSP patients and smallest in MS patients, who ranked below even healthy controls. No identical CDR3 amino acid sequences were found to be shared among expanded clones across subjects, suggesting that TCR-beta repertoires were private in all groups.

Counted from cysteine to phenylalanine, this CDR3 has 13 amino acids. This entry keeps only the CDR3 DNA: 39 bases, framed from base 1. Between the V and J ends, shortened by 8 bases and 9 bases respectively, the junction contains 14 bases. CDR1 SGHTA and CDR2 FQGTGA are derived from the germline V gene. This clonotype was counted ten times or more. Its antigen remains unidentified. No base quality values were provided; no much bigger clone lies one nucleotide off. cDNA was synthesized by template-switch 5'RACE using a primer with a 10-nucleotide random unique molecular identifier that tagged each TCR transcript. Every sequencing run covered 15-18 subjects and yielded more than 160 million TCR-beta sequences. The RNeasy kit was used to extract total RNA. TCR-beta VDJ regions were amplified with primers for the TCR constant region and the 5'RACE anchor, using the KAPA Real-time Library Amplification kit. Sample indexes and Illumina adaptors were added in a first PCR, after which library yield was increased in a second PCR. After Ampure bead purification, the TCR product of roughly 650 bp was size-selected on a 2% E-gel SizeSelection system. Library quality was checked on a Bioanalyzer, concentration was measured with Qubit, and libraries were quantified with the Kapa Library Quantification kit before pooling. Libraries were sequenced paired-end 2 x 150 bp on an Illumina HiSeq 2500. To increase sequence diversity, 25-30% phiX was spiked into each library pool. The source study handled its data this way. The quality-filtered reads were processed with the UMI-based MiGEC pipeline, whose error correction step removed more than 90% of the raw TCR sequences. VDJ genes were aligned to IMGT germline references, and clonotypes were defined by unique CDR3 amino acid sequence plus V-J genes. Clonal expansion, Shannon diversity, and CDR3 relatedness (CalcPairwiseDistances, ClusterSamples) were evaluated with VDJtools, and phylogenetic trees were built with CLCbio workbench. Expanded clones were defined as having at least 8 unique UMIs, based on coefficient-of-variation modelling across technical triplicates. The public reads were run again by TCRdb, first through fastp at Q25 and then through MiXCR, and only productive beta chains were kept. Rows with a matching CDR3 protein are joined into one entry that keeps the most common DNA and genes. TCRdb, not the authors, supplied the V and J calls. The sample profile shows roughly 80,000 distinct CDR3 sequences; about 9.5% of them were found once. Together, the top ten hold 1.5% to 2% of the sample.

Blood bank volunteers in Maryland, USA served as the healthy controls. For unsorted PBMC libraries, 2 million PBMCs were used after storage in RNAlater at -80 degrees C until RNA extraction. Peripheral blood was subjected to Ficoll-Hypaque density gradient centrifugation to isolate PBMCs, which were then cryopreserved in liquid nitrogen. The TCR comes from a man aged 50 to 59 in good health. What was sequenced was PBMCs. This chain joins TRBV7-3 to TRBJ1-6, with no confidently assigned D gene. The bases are TGTGCCAGCGCCCGAGGGAGGGCTTCACCCCTCCACTTT. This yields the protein CASARGRASPLHF.